These 4 T cell receptor beta chains share one sample of origin, sequenced in a study of blood T cell repertoires in COVID-19. Assay used: immunoSEQ multiplex PCR; TCRdb lists only in-frame clones, some missing. There are roughly 150,000 clones in the sample; roughly 84% occur only once, and 9.1% lies in the top ten. What was sequenced was peripheral blood. The receptor set was obtained from a woman of 80 years or more with active or convalescent COVID-19.

This rearrangement joins TRBV5-4 to TRBJ1-1; TRBD1 is a possible D gene (5 bases). The CDR3 consists of 14 residues. Germline V gives CDR1 SGHNT, CDR2 YYREEE (reference sequence). Trimming left V 5 bases short and J 1 base short, with 12 bases between. The CDR3 sequence is CASSPGGTNTEAFF. DNA of the CDR3: TGTGCCAGCAGTCCGGGGGGTACGAACACTGAAGCTTTCTTT.

This chain links TRBV9 with TRBJ2-7; 8 bases map to TRBD1. CDR3 size: 14 residues. Germline CDR1 is SGDLS and CDR2 is YYNGEE. The V and J ends lost 0 bases and 2 bases, in that order; junction bases with no gene match: 1. The CDR3 DNA sequence: TGTGCCAGCAGCGTAGGGACAGGGCCCTACGAGCAGTACTTC. Its protein product is CASSVGTGPYEQYF. Supplemented by reference TRBV9 and TRBJ2-7, the full variable domain reads DSGVTQTPKHLITATGQRVTLRCSPRSGDLSVYWYQQSLDQGLQFLIQYYNGEERAKGNILERFSAQQFPDLHSELNLSSLELGDSALYFCASSVGTGPYEQYFGPGTRLTVT.

CDR3 DNA: TGTGCCAGCAGTGACCGGGGGAAGACCCAGTACTTC. The encoded protein is CASSDRGKTQYF. V and J are TRBV2 and TRBJ2-5; D might be TRBD2 (6 bases). This CDR3 is built from 12 residues. From germline, CDR1 is SNHLY and CDR2 FYNNEI. Trimming took 3 bases from V and 6 from J, leaving 8 bases between them.

This clone has just a few counts. The chain employs TRBV19 and TRBJ1-6; 9 bases fit TRBD1. Germline loops: CDR1 LNHDA, CDR2 SQIVND (reference sequence). Trimming took 5 bases from V and 8 from J; bases not matched to a gene: 7. The CDR3 runs 15 residues. DNA for the CDR3: TGTGCCAGTAGTCAACAGGGGGCGAACGATTCACCCCTCCACTTT. It yields the protein CASSQQGANDSPLHF.